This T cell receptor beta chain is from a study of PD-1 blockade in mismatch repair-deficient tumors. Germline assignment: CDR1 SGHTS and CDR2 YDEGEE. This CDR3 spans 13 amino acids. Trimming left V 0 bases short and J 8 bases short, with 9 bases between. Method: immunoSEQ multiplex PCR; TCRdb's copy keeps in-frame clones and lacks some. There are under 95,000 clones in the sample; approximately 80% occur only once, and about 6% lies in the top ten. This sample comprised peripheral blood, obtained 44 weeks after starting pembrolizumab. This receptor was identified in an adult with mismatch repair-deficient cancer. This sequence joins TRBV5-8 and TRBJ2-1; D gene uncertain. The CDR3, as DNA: TGTGCCAGCAGCTTGGTGGGGATCCATGAGCAGTTCTTC. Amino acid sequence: CASSLVGIHEQFF.